These 17 T cell receptor beta chains originate from one sample sequenced in a study of cytomegalovirus exposure and HLA in healthy donors. The PCR contained 60 Vbeta and 13 Jbeta primers. Sequencing was performed with immunoSEQ multiplex PCR; in TCRdb, only in-frame clones are kept and a portion is missing. The table records about 100,000 clones, 77% of them present only once. The sample consisted of PBMCs. The receptors here all came from a male donor in good health and CMV-seropositive.

This clone has just a few counts. This chain joins TRBV27 and TRBJ2-1, with TRBD2 matching 10 bases. CDR3 length: 15 residues. Trimming cost V 3 bases and J 7 bases; bases outside gene matches: 6. Germline V gene sequence: CDR1 MNHEY, CDR2 SMNVEV (reference sequence). The CDR3 is CASSLRLAGANEQFF. Here the CDR3 DNA reads TGTGCCAGCAGTTTGCGGCTAGCGGGGGCTAATGAGCAGTTCTTC.

This clone has just a few counts. The V and J genes are TRBV28 and TRBJ2-7, with a weak D call TRBD2 (6 bases). The germline gives CDR1 MDHEN, CDR2 SYDVKM. The CDR3 length is 17 residues. V shed 6 bases and J shed 4 bases, with 25 bases lying between them. The CDR3 coding sequence is TGTGCCAGCAGCTATAACCACCGGACCCTAGCGACTTACGAGCAGTACTTC. Encoded protein: CASSYNHRTLATYEQYF.

V usage is TRBV5-1 and J usage is TRBJ2-6; 9 nucleotides align to TRBD1. V lost 0 bases, J lost 2 bases, and 0 bases stayed unmatched. The germline gives CDR1 SGHRS, CDR2 YFSETQ. This CDR3 has 16 residues. The CDR3 nucleotides read TGCGCCAGCAGCTTGGGACAGGGGGCTGGGGCCAACGTCCTGACTTTC. This encodes CASSLGQGAGANVLTF.

The V call is TRBV7-9, the J call TRBJ1-1, with 9 bases aligning to TRBD1. The CDR3 has 15 residues. Germline lookup yields CDR1 SEHNR and CDR2 FQNEAQ (reference sequence). V shed 5 bases, J shed 6 bases, and the junction held 10 bases outside the gene matches. The CDR3 region has the DNA TGTGCCAGCAGCGGACCGGGACAGGGTCCAGCTGAAGCTTTCTTT. Translating gives CASSGPGQGPAEAFF.

With respect to this clone: The junction departs from the called germline gene at one end, perhaps through a read error. The chain carries TRBV5-4 and TRBJ2-7, with 10 bases that match TRBD2. This CDR3 has 14 amino acids. Germline V gives CDR1 SGHNT, CDR2 YYREEE (reference sequence). The CDR3 sequence is CAGSASGRAREQYF. In DNA, the CDR3 is TGTGCCGGCAGTGCAAGCGGGAGGGCCCGCGAGCAGTACTTC. The full variable domain, in which reference TRBV5-4 and TRBJ2-7 provide the parts outside the CDR3, is ETGVTQSPTHLIKTRGQQVTLRCSSQSGHNTVSWYQQALGQGPQFIFQYYREEENGRGNFPPRFSGLQFPNYSSELNVNALELDDSALYLCAGSASGRAREQYFGPGTRLTVT.

The DNA for the CDR3 is TGTGCCAGCTCACCACCGGTTAAGCGGGATACGCAGTATTTT. Translating it yields CASSPPVKRDTQYF. The chain uses TRBV18 and TRBJ2-3; perhaps TRBD2 as D (5 bases). Trimming left V 0 bases short and J 6 bases short, with 10 bases between. The CDR3 runs 14 residues. Germline V gives CDR1 KGHSH, CDR2 LQKENI.

The genes are TRBV10-3 and TRBJ1-1; 8 nucleotides agree with TRBD1. Germline trimming cut 1 base from V and 4 bases from J; bases unmatched to any gene: 8. Germline CDR1 reads ENHRY; CDR2 reads SYGVKD. The CDR3 loop spans 16 amino acids. The CDR3 DNA reads as TGTGCCATCAGTGAGTACACAGGGGGGATAGGCACTGAAGCTTTCTTT. Translating gives CAISEYTGGIGTEAFF.

This clone has just one count. The chain employs TRBV28 and TRBJ1-4; 7 bases line up with TRBD1. Germline CDR1 reads MDHEN; CDR2 reads SYDVKM. CDR3 length: 12 residues. With 5 bases clipped from V and 17 bases from J, the junction kept 11 bases outside the gene matches. CDR3 sequence reads: CASSLLQGPHFF. The CDR3 DNA is TGTGCCAGCAGTCTACTACAGGGGCCGCACTTTTTT.

The chain links TRBV2 to TRBJ2-3; 10 nucleotides agree with TRBD1. With 6 bases clipped from V and 3 bases from J, the junction kept 9 bases outside the gene matches. CDR3 length: 16 residues. Germline values: CDR1 SNHLY, CDR2 FYNNEI. The CDR3 DNA is TGTGCCAGCAGGCGGGACAGGGGCTTGGGGACAGATACGCAGTATTTT. It yields the protein CASRRDRGLGTDTQYF.

In this sample, this clone turned up a few times. V gene TRBV5-1 combines with J gene TRBJ1-2; 8 nucleotides match TRBD1. Germline-derived CDR1 and CDR2 are SGHRS and YFSETQ. J lost 8 bases, V lost 4 bases, and 7 bases had no gene match. The CDR3 has 13 residues. DNA for the CDR3: TGCGCCAGCAGCGAAGGACAGGGAGGCGGCTACACCTTC. Its protein is CASSEGQGGGYTF.

This clone was observed a few times. V and J are TRBV6-5 and TRBJ2-7; 8 positions agree with TRBD1. Germline CDR1 reads MNHEY; CDR2 reads SVGAGI. V lost 6 bases, J lost 6 bases, and 13 bases stayed unmatched. This CDR3 spans 15 amino acids. CDR3 sequence (DNA): TGTGCCAGCAGAGAGACCGGGACAGGCAGAATCGAGCAGTACTTC. This sequence encodes CASRETGTGRIEQYF.

The rearrangement joins TRBV7-2 to TRBJ2-2, with TRBD2 matching 10 bases. V lost 4 bases, J lost 3 bases, and 11 bases stayed unmatched. CDR3 length: 18 amino acids. Germline CDR1 reads SGHTA; CDR2 reads FQGNSA. Written as DNA, the CDR3 is TGTGCCAGCAGCTCCCCGACTAGCGGGCCCTCGGACACCGGGGAGCTGTTTTTT. This encodes CASSSPTSGPSDTGELFF.

This rearrangement joins TRBV5-1 to TRBJ2-3; 8 nucleotides agree with TRBD2. V lost 5 bases to trimming and J lost 2 bases; unmatched junction nucleotides: 10. Looked up from germline, CDR1 is SGHRS and CDR2 is YFSETQ. The CDR3 has 16 residues. CDR3 sequence reads: CASSALAGGTTDTQYF. CDR3 coding DNA: TGCGCCAGCAGTGCCCTTGCGGGAGGCACCACAGATACGCAGTATTTT.

The J gene is TRBJ2-2, the V gene TRBV9; D gene uncertain. The V end lost 0 bases, the J end lost 1 base, and 4 bases lay between the germline ends. CDR3 length: 14 amino acids. Germline assignment: CDR1 SGDLS and CDR2 YYNGEE. CDR3 coding DNA: TGTGCCAGCAGCGTAGCCAGGAACACCGGGGAGCTGTTTTTT. Translating gives CASSVARNTGELFF.

This chain connects TRBV25-1 to TRBJ1-6, with D perhaps TRBD1 (5 bases). V lost 2 bases, J lost 5 bases, and 10 bases lay in between. The CDR3 has 15 amino acids. The germline CDR1 and CDR2 sequences are MGHDK and SYGVNS. For the CDR3, the DNA is TGTGCCAGCAGTGAACCGGAGGGGCATAATTCACCCCTCCACTTT. This encodes CASSEPEGHNSPLHF. The full variable domain, rest sourced from reference TRBV25-1 and TRBJ1-6, is EADIYQTPRYLVIGTGKKITLECSQTMGHDKMYWYQQDPGMELHLIHYSYGVNSTEKGDLSSESTVSRIRTEHFPLTLESARPSHTSQYLCASSEPEGHNSPLHFGNGTRLTVT.

The chain recombines TRBV7-3 with TRBJ2-2; 7 bases align to TRBD1. The CDR3 runs 16 residues. Germline V gene data show CDR1 as SGHTA and CDR2 as FQGTGA. The ends lost 4 bases at V and 3 bases at J; junction bases unmatched: 8. CDR3 sequence: CASSSSTGVDTGELFF. In nucleotides, the CDR3 is TGTGCCAGCAGCTCTTCAACAGGGGTTGACACCGGGGAGCTGTTTTTT.

The rearrangement links TRBV27 to TRBJ1-2, with a weak D call TRBD1 (5 bases). Trimming left V 10 bases short and J 4 bases short, with 13 bases between. This CDR3 is 12 amino acids long. Germline V gene lookup returns CDR1 MNHEY and CDR2 SMNVEV (reference sequence). The CDR3 reads CATFRGIYGYTF. The CDR3 bases are TGTGCCACCTTTCGGGGGATCTATGGCTACACCTTC.